One and the same sample provided the 8 T cell receptor beta chains below, sequenced in a study of shared clonotypes between healthy human individuals. Here immunoSEQ multiplex PCR was the method, and the copy in TCRdb shows in-frame clones only, minus some. The data show about 100,000 clones, about 63% seen once. The specimen sequenced was memory CD8+ T cells sorted from blood. Noted subset: CD45RO+ cells pooled with CCR7-negative TemRA cells. The receptors come from a woman aged 25 to 45 in good health.

This chain connects TRBV28 to TRBJ1-5; D possibly corresponds to TRBD1 (5 bases). Germline CDR1 is MDHEN and CDR2 is SYDVKM. V was pared by 6 bases and J by 7 bases, with 16 bases between. There are 14 residues in the CDR3. Written as DNA, the CDR3 is TGTGCCAGCAGCAGACCAGGGACGGGACAGCCCCAGCATTTT. Encoded protein: CASSRPGTGQPQHF.

As DNA, the CDR3 is TGTGCCACCAGCAGGGACAGGGGGGATGAAAAACTGTTTTTT. It translates to CATSRDRGDEKLFF. V and J are TRBV15 and TRBJ1-4, with 10 positions matching TRBD1. Germline trimming cut 3 bases from V and 6 bases from J; bases unmatched to any gene: 1. Germline CDR1 reads LNHNV; CDR2 reads YYDKDF (reference sequence). The CDR3 is 14 residues long.

The CDR3 reads CASARTGSYEQYF. The CDR3 bases are TGTGCTAGTGCCAGGACAGGGAGCTACGAGCAGTACTTC. The V call is TRBV12-5, the J call TRBJ2-7; 8 nucleotides line up with TRBD1. CDR3 length: 13 amino acids. Trimming took 7 bases from V and 3 from J; bases not matched to a gene: 5. Germline V gene sequence: CDR1 LGHNT, CDR2 FRNRAP.

The CDR3 sequence is CASSFGNGYYEQYF. The CDR3 region has the DNA TGTGCCAGCAGCTTCGGGAACGGGTACTACGAGCAGTACTTC. V gene TRBV5-4 combines with J gene TRBJ2-7; D is possibly TRBD2 (5 bases). The CDR3 consists of 14 residues. V shed 2 bases and J shed 3 bases, with 12 bases lying between them. The germline gives CDR1 SGHNT, CDR2 YYREEE (reference sequence).

This CDR3 is CASSQWQSHEKLFF. As DNA, the CDR3 is TGCGCCAGCAGCCAATGGCAGAGCCATGAAAAACTGTTTTTT. The gene calls are TRBV4-1 and TRBJ1-4; D gene uncertain. The V end lost 2 bases, the J end lost 6 bases, and 10 bases lay between the germline ends. From germline, CDR1 is MGHRA and CDR2 YSYEKL. This CDR3 has 14 amino acids.

The rearrangement uses TRBV28 and TRBJ1-5; no clear D gene. The germline V gene has CDR1 MDHEN and CDR2 SYDVKM. The CDR3 runs to 14 residues. V gave up 3 bases and J gave up 6 bases, with 12 bases separating them. CDR3 protein: CASSFRSGLQPQHF. The CDR3 region has the DNA TGTGCCAGCAGTTTTCGTTCCGGTCTTCAGCCCCAGCATTTT.

This sequence joins TRBV7-6 and TRBJ1-1; tentatively, D is TRBD1 (6 bases). This CDR3 comprises 12 residues. V was shortened by 5 bases and J by 10 bases, with 14 bases between the two germline ends. Germline V CDR1 and CDR2: SGHVS, FNYEAQ. CDR3: CASSPLWGRAFF. DNA for the CDR3: TGTGCCAGCAGCCCCCTTTGGGGGCGAGCTTTCTTT.

The chain joins TRBV11-2 to TRBJ2-7, with TRBD2 matching 10 bases. Germline V gene data show CDR1 as SGHAT and CDR2 as FQNNGV. V trimming: 7 bases; J trimming: 2 bases; junction bases outside the gene matches: 2. The CDR3 has 13 amino acids. Here the CDR3 DNA reads TGTGCCAGCACACTAGCGGGAACCTACGAGCAGTACTTC. Amino acid sequence: CASTLAGTYEQYF. The variable domain in full, completed from reference TRBV11-2 and TRBJ2-7, reads EAGVAQSPRYKIIEKRQSVAFWCNPISGHATLYWYQQILGQGPKLLIQFQNNGVVDDSQLPKDRFSAERLKGVDSTLKIQPAKLEDSAVYLCASTLAGTYEQYFGPGTRLTVT.